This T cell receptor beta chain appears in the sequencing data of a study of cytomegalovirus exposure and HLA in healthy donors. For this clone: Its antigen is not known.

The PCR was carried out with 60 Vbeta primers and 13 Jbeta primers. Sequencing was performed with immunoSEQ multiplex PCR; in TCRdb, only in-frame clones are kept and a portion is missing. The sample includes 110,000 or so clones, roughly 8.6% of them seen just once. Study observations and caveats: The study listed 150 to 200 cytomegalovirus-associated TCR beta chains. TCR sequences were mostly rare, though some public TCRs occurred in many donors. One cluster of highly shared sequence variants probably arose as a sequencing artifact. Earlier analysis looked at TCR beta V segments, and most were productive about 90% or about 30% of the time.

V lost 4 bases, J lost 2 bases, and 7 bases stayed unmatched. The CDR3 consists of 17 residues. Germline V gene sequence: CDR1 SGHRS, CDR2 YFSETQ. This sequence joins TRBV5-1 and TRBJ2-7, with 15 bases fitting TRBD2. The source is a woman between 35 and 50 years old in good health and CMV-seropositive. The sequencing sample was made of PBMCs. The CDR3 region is CASSHPGTSGGTYEQYF. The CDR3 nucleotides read TGCGCCAGCAGCCACCCCGGGACTAGCGGGGGGACCTACGAGCAGTACTTC.